This T cell receptor beta chain was documented in a study of blood T cell repertoires in COVID-19. Study-level information: The analysed material was cDNA or gDNA that came from T cells, B-cell-depleted T cells, or PBMCs.

Under the authors' procedure: Estimation of nucleated cell counts relied on the amplification of reference gene primers. Using immunoSEQ multiplex PCR, the repertoire was profiled, and TCRdb retains in-frame clones only, with some absent. V and J calls and clone size come straight from that table; D and trimming were deduced from the DNA. The sample lists fewer than 250,000 clones, about four fifths occurring once. Germline V gene lookup returns CDR1 MNHEY and CDR2 SVGAGI. The CDR3 sequence is 14 residues long. V shed 7 bases, J shed 2 bases, and the junction held 4 bases outside the gene matches. Categorization into cohorts depended on clinical history that participants reported. Up to 2 weeks before entering the study, exposed participants had met a COVID-19 case.

This clonotype was sampled from a woman aged 45-65 years who had been exposed to COVID-19. The chain recombines TRBV6-5 with TRBJ1-1, with 10 bases aligning to TRBD1. The sample consisted of PBMCs or T cells enriched from blood (not recorded which). The CDR3 loop is CASTDRGRNTEAFF. The DNA for the CDR3 is TGTGCCAGCACCGACAGGGGGCGAAACACTGAAGCTTTCTTT.